The entry below gives a single TCR beta chain sequence along with its context. The sample belongs to a study of blood T cell repertoires in COVID-19. Looking at the study overall: Sample material is recorded as cDNA or gDNA derived from T cells, B-cell-depleted T cells, or PBMCs.

Participants' own reports of clinical history determined their cohort assignment. The CDR3 runs to 15 residues. Trimming at V came to 5 bases and at J to 4 bases, leaving 10 bases not matched to a gene. Germline lookup yields CDR1 MNHEY and CDR2 SMNVEV (reference sequence). The authors' processing: From reference gene primer amplification, estimates of nucleated cell counts were derived. TCRdb keeps only in-frame clones here, not all; method: immunoSEQ multiplex PCR. Clone size and V and J calls were adopted from that table, with D and trimming inferred from the DNA. The sample lists 250,000 to 300,000 clones, 75% to 90% seen once, with 1.5% to 2% in the top ten.

Sequencing was done on a sample of PBMCs or T cells enriched from blood (not recorded which). The chain is built from TRBV27 and TRBJ2-5; TRBD1 matches 7 bases. This sequence was found in a woman aged 45 to 65 who had recovered from COVID-19. CDR3 amino acids: CASSTRQGGGETQYF. The CDR3 nucleotides are TGTGCCAGCAGTACCAGACAGGGTGGAGGAGAGACCCAGTACTTC.